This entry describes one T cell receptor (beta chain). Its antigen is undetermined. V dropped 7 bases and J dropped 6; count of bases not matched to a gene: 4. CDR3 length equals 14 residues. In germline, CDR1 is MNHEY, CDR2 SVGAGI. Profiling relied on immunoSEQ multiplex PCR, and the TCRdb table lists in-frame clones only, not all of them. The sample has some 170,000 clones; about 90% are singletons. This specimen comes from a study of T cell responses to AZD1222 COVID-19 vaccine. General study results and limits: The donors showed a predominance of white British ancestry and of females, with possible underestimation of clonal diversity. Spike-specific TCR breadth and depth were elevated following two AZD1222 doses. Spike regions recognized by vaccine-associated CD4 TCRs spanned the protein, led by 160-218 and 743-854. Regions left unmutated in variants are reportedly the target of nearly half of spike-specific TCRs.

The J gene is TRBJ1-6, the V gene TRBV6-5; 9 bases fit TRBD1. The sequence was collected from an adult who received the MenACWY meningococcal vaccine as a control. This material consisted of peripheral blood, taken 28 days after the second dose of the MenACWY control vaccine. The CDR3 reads CASILTGGNSPLHF. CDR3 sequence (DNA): TGTGCCAGCATTCTGACAGGGGGTAATTCACCCCTCCACTTT.